This T cell receptor (beta chain) was sequenced in a study of blood T cell repertoires in COVID-19 (dated by TCRdb to between 2020 and 2021). Turning to the overall study: Collaborator samples came from the United States, Italy and Spain and covered acute and convalescent phases of COVID-19. The material from the prospective study consisted of cDNA or gDNA derived from T cells, B-cell-depleted T cells, or PBMCs. Deeply sampled blood TCRbeta repertoires from subjects exposed to, actively infected with, or recovered from COVID-19 were included in the dataset. The repertoires were made available in a free public database intended to serve as a resource for research on the immune response to SARS-CoV-2. Samples came from the ongoing ImmuneRACE study (first 160 participants) plus 1,254 subjects from 6 global collaborators. Sample metadata almost always included a de-identified subject ID, COVID-19 status, age in years and sex. Where HLA class I and class II types were available, the types were taken from metadata supplied by the sample provider, not from assay-based typing.

Turning to this clone: The antigen it binds to is not known. There are no base qualities to consult, and no much larger clone falls within one base.

The immunoSEQ Assay, a bias-controlled multiplex PCR, was used to amplify TCRbeta CDR3 regions from genomic DNA. The source study handled its data this way. Within the assay, amplification of reference gene primers was used to estimate how many nucleated cells each sample contained. To quantify the absolute abundance of each unique TCRbeta CDR3 rearrangement, sequence reads were collapsed and filtered. For each sample, productive Simpson clonality was calculated by taking the square root of Simpson's diversity index across productive rearrangements. TCRdb stores this immuneACCESS table with in-frame sequences only. Part of the clones is absent; in the studies checked, under half of the shortfall reflects unresolved V genes, and no reason is known for the rest. V and J calls and clone size come straight from that table; D and trimming were deduced from the DNA. A total of hundreds of thousands of clones appear in this sample, about nine tenths of them only once. The ten largest make up roughly 0.26% of the sample.

Whole blood was collected in K2EDTA tubes by collaborating institutions according to the institutions' own protocols. For TCRbeta analysis, collaborator samples were shipped as frozen whole blood, as isolated PBMCs, or as DNA extracted from either sample type. The paper as a whole reports these results and caveats: The quantity of clinical and demographic metadata differed by source and by participant and was supplied without curation.

The CDR3 holds 19 amino acids from the cysteine to the phenylalanine. Just the 57-base CDR3 DNA is kept, in frame starting at base 1. V lost 3 bases and J lost 5 bases; the stretch between them is 31 bases long. From the germline V gene (reference sequence), CDR1 is GTSNPN and CDR2 is SVGIG. Sequenced material: peripheral blood. The source is a woman under 30 with acute or convalescent COVID-19. The chain is made from TRBV30 and TRBJ1-2; TRBD1 is possibly the D segment (6 matching bases). The bases are TGTGCCTGGAGGGCCAGGGGAACGGCGGCTATGGCTACAGGGTATGGCTACACCTTC. The translation is CAWRARGTAAMATGYGYTF.